This record looks at one T cell receptor (beta chain) sequence and its context. Its antigen is still unknown. This CDR3 spans 14 amino acids. Germline V CDR1 and CDR2: SGHRS, YFSETQ. The V gene end was trimmed by 4 bases and the J gene end by 2 bases; junction bases not matched to a gene: 3. These data are taken from a study of T cells in localized non-small cell lung cancer. General study results and limits: Longer survival (overall) was linked to higher T cell density in blood. Compared with tumor, uninvolved adjacent lung displayed greater T cell clonality, ranking highest overall.

TCRdb's copy holds only in-frame clones and misses some; the assay was immunoSEQ multiplex PCR. The table has over 25,000 clones, around 92% seen once. The sequence came from an older female donor with stage I lung adenocarcinoma. The rearrangement uses TRBV5-1 and TRBJ2-3; 8 bases are shared with TRBD2. The sequencing here drew on peripheral blood, taken before any cancer treatment. CDR3 DNA: TGCGCCAGCAGCCCAGCGGGGGCCACAGATACGCAGTATTTT. Its protein is CASSPAGATDTQYF.